The 30 T cell receptor beta chains below come from one sample, sequenced in a study of blood T cell repertoires in COVID-19. This table comes from immunoSEQ multiplex PCR, and its TCRdb copy is limited to in-frame clones, with some not included. The table records 35,000 to 40,000 clones, roughly 75% of them present only once. The sequenced sample was peripheral blood. These receptors came from a man between 65 and 85 years old with acute or convalescent COVID-19.

The V call is TRBV28, the J call TRBJ1-2, with 9 bases identical to TRBD1. The CDR3 has 13 residues. Looked up from germline, CDR1 is MDHEN and CDR2 is SYDVKM. J lost 3 bases, V lost 11 bases, and 7 bases had no gene match. The CDR3 sequence is CAGQGTPDYGYTF. Written as DNA, the CDR3 is TGTGCCGGACAGGGGACTCCTGACTATGGCTACACCTTC.

The chain combines TRBV18 with TRBJ1-1, with no clear D. CDR1 is KGHSH, CDR2 LQKENI, per germline. This CDR3 is built from 12 residues. V dropped 3 bases and J dropped 7 bases, with 9 bases sitting between them. The CDR3 protein is CASSPGLGEAFF. As DNA, the CDR3 is TGTGCCAGCTCACCCGGTCTAGGTGAAGCTTTCTTT.

The gene calls are TRBV7-2 and TRBJ2-4; TRBD1 aligns across 7 bases. This CDR3 has 16 amino acids. Trimming took 7 bases from V and 1 from J; bases not matched to a gene: 10. CDR1 and CDR2 (germline): SGHTA, FQGNSA. The CDR3 region is CASNSGGMGAKNIQYF. DNA for the CDR3: TGTGCCAGCAACTCAGGGGGAATGGGGGCCAAAAACATTCAGTACTTC.

This sequence joins TRBV7-6 and TRBJ2-5, with 7 bases matching TRBD1. CDR3 length: 15 residues. CDR1 SGHVS and CDR2 FNYEAQ come from the germline V gene. The V gene end was trimmed by 5 bases and the J gene end by 2 bases; junction bases not matched to a gene: 8. The CDR3 reads CASSQDRRVQETQYF. CDR3 sequence (DNA): TGTGCCAGCAGCCAGGACAGGAGAGTTCAAGAGACCCAGTACTTC.

V is TRBV25-1 and J is TRBJ1-1, with a tentative D call TRBD1 (5 bases). With 6 bases removed from V and 2 bases from J, the gap between germline ends came to 10 bases. The CDR3 is 13 residues long. CDR1 is MGHDK, CDR2 SYGVNS, per germline. CDR3 in DNA: TGTGCCAGCAGAAACCAGGGTAACACTGAAGCTTTCTTT. Its protein product is CASRNQGNTEAFF.

The chain is built from TRBV4-3 and TRBJ2-3; D possibly corresponds to TRBD1 (7 bases). The V gene's germline CDR1 is LGHNA and CDR2 YSLEER. V was cut by 1 base and J by 7 bases, with 12 bases left in between. The length of the CDR3 is 14 residues. The CDR3 region has the DNA TGCGCCAGCAGCCAAGGCAGGGGGGCGAATACGCAGTATTTT. Translating it yields CASSQGRGANTQYF.

The chain links TRBV5-4 to TRBJ2-3; weak D call: TRBD1 (5 bases). Germline V CDR1 and CDR2: SGHNT, YYREEE (reference sequence). Trimming left V 5 bases short and J 5 bases short, with 12 bases between. CDR3 size: 13 residues. The CDR3 DNA follows: TGTGCCAGCAGTATGTCAGGGTTAGATACGCAGTATTTT. This translates into CASSMSGLDTQYF.

V usage is TRBV7-2 and J usage is TRBJ2-1; TRBD2 agrees at 8 bases. The germline gives CDR1 SGHTA, CDR2 FQGNSA. After removal of 5 bases from V and 12 bases from J, the junction contained 15 bases not matched to a gene. This CDR3 spans 15 amino acids. The CDR3 nucleotides read TGTGCCAGCAGCCCGAGGGGAGTAGCGGGGAAAGGGCAGTTCTTC. Protein sequence: CASSPRGVAGKGQFF.

The chain couples TRBV6-1 to TRBJ1-1; a weak D match, TRBD1 (6 bases). CDR3 size: 13 residues. CDR1 is MNHNS, CDR2 SASEGT, per germline. Between the trimmed V and J ends, which lost 3 bases and 3 bases, there was a span of 8 bases. The CDR3 DNA reads TGTGCCAGCAGTGATAACAGGGACACTGAAGCTTTCTTT. Amino acids: CASSDNRDTEAFF.

This clone was picked up one time. Here the CDR3 reads CASSPAAANEKLFF. Here the CDR3 DNA reads TGTGCCAGCAGCCCCGCGGCAGCTAATGAAAAACTGTTTTTT. This chain joins TRBV7-2 and TRBJ1-4; no clear D. CDR3 size: 14 residues. The germline gives CDR1 SGHTA, CDR2 FQGNSA. The V end lost 5 bases, the J end lost 3 bases, and 10 bases lay between the germline ends.

This rearrangement joins TRBV5-1 to TRBJ1-5, with D perhaps TRBD1 (6 bases). The V end lost 4 bases, the J end lost 5 bases, and 16 bases lay between the germline ends. The CDR3 runs 15 residues. Germline loops: CDR1 SGHRS, CDR2 YFSETQ. CDR3 residues: CASSKTGLDYQPQHF. The CDR3 nucleotides read TGCGCCAGCAGCAAAACAGGGTTGGATTATCAGCCCCAGCATTTT. The variable domain in full, with the rest retrieved from reference TRBV5-1 and TRBJ1-5, is KAGVTQTPRYLIKTRGQQVTLSCSPISGHRSVSWYQQTPGQGLQFLFEYFSETQRNKGNFPGRFSGRQFSNSRSEMNVSTLELGDSALYLCASSKTGLDYQPQHFGDGTRLSIL.

The V and J genes are TRBV19 and TRBJ2-5, with 8 bases identical to TRBD2. This CDR3 spans 14 amino acids. The germline CDR1 and CDR2 sequences are LNHDA and SQIVND (reference sequence). V shed 7 bases, J shed 9 bases, and the junction held 13 bases outside the gene matches. This chain's CDR3 is CASMRGGGPAAQYF. Here the CDR3 DNA reads TGTGCCAGTATGCGTGGCGGGGGGCCGGCGGCCCAGTACTTC.

This clone showed up just a few times. This sequence joins TRBV7-2 and TRBJ1-4, with 9 bases matching TRBD1. J lost 5 bases, V lost 3 bases, and 4 bases had no gene match. The germline V gene encodes CDR1 SGHTA and CDR2 FQGNSA. The CDR3 is 15 residues long. CDR3 in DNA: TGTGCCAGCAGCTTCCACGGACAGGGGAATGAAAAACTGTTTTTT. Translating it yields CASSFHGQGNEKLFF.

This sequence joins TRBV6-1 and TRBJ2-5; 7 bases agree with TRBD1. The CDR3 contains 16 residues. Germline-derived CDR1 and CDR2 are MNHNS and SASEGT. The trim removed 4 bases at V and 2 bases at J, leaving 10 bases unmatched. Written as DNA, the CDR3 is TGTGCCAGCAGTGCTCAGGGACAGACGAAACAAGAGACCCAGTACTTC. It is translated as CASSAQGQTKQETQYF.

With respect to this clone: This CDR3 is also generated by other DNA sequences in the sample. The chain recombines TRBV14 with TRBJ1-2; tentatively, D is TRBD1 (5 bases). Germline-derived CDR1 and CDR2 are SGHDN and FVKESK. This CDR3 comprises 14 residues. V gave up 1 base and J gave up 8 bases, with 14 bases separating them. CDR3 DNA sequence: TGTGCCAGCAGCCAAGGGAGGGGCCCTCCCGGCTACACCTTC. Residues: CASSQGRGPPGYTF.

This clone occurred once. The genes are TRBV30 and TRBJ2-7; D gene uncertain. The CDR3 covers 13 residues. Between the trimmed V and J ends, which lost 4 bases and 3 bases, there was a span of 13 bases. In germline, CDR1 is GTSNPN, CDR2 SVGIG (reference sequence). The CDR3, as DNA: TGTGCCTGGAAGAACCGGGTCCACTACGAGCAGTACTTC. It translates to CAWKNRVHYEQYF.

The gene calls are TRBV9 and TRBJ1-3, with D hard to call. V shed 5 bases and J shed 0 bases, with 9 bases lying between them. CDR1 is SGDLS, CDR2 YYNGEE, per germline. This CDR3 contains 14 residues. This CDR3 is CASSELVSGNTIYF. The CDR3 region has the DNA TGTGCCAGCAGTGAACTTGTCTCTGGAAACACCATATATTTT.

J is TRBJ2-3 and V is TRBV7-2; 7 bases are a match to TRBD2. The CDR3 covers 16 residues. The ends lost 5 bases at V and 5 bases at J; junction bases unmatched: 13. Germline V gene sequence: CDR1 SGHTA, CDR2 FQGNSA. CDR3: CASSVRAGVIGDTQYF. The CDR3 nucleotides are TGTGCCAGCAGCGTTAGGGCGGGAGTAATTGGAGATACGCAGTATTTT.

The chain combines TRBV10-3 with TRBJ2-3, with 14 bases that match TRBD2. Germline V gives CDR1 ENHRY, CDR2 SYGVKD. Trimming cost V 5 bases and J 3 bases; bases outside gene matches: 10. The CDR3 extends over 18 amino acids. DNA for the CDR3: TGTGCCATCAGTACCGCGGGACTAGCGGGAGAGTCTACAGATACGCAGTATTTT. It specifies CAISTAGLAGESTDTQYF.

The chain joins TRBV27 to TRBJ1-4; D is perhaps TRBD1 (5 bases). CDR3 length equals 15 residues. CDR1 is MNHEY, CDR2 SMNVEV, per germline (reference sequence). The V gene lost 5 bases and the J gene lost 8 bases, with 18 bases spanning the gap. CDR3 in amino acids: CASSLTRAGGEKLFF. The DNA for the CDR3 is TGTGCCAGCAGTCTCACGAGGGCGGGGGGGGAAAAACTGTTTTTT.

V and J are TRBV5-8 and TRBJ1-5; 8 bases map to TRBD1. Germline lookup yields CDR1 SGHTS and CDR2 YDEGEE. The CDR3 extends over 18 amino acids. J lost 2 bases, V lost 0 bases, and 10 bases had no gene match. CDR3 in DNA: TGTGCCAGCAGCTTGGGCCTTCAGGGGGCAGGGGGCAATCAGCCCCAGCATTTT. It is translated as CASSLGLQGAGGNQPQHF. The full variable domain, its missing parts supplied by reference TRBV5-8 and TRBJ1-5, is EAGVTQSPTHLIKTRGQQATLRCSPISGHTSVYWYQQALGLGLQFLLWYDEGEERNRGNFPPRFSGRQFPNYSSELNVNALELEDSALYLCASSLGLQGAGGNQPQHFGDGTRLSIL.

This clone was seen once. The chain recombines TRBV19 with TRBJ1-5; D uncertain. V lost 4 bases and J lost 4, with 17 bases in between. Germline values: CDR1 LNHDA, CDR2 SQIVND (reference sequence). This CDR3 contains 16 residues. Here the CDR3 DNA reads TGTGCCAGTAGTAAGGAAGCCAGGACGGGGAATCAGCCCCAGCATTTT. This gives the protein CASSKEARTGNQPQHF. Supplemented by reference TRBV19 and TRBJ1-5, the full variable domain reads DGGITQSPKYLFRKEGQNVTLSCEQNLNHDAMYWYRQDPGQGLRLIYYSQIVNDFQKGDIAEGYSVSREKKESFPLTVTSAQKNPTAFYLCASSKEARTGNQPQHFGDGTRLSIL.

This chain links TRBV25-1 with TRBJ1-1; the match to TRBD1 covers 8 bases. The germline CDR1 and CDR2 sequences are MGHDK and SYGVNS. The CDR3 length is 14 residues. J lost 6 bases, V lost 2 bases, and 5 bases had no gene match. The CDR3 region has the DNA TGTGCCAGCAGTGAACAGCAGGGGGCTTCTGAAGCTTTCTTT. It is translated as CASSEQQGASEAFF.

This clone appeared once. This chain joins TRBV5-1 and TRBJ2-5; TRBD1 matches 9 bases. The CDR3 loop spans 14 amino acids. CDR1 is SGHRS, CDR2 YFSETQ, per germline. With V trimmed by 5 bases and J by 3 bases, 5 bases remained unmatched. CDR3 in amino acids: CASRKGTGKETQYF. The CDR3, as DNA: TGCGCCAGCAGAAAAGGGACAGGGAAAGAGACCCAGTACTTC.

This chain links TRBV5-4 with TRBJ1-3, with TRBD1 as a possible D gene (5 bases). The CDR3 contains 17 residues. V lost 1 base, J lost 3 bases, and 17 bases lay in between. Germline V gene lookup returns CDR1 SGHNT and CDR2 YYREEE (reference sequence). The CDR3 reads CASSLKTATGVGNTIYF. CDR3 coding DNA: TGTGCCAGCAGCTTGAAGACAGCAACTGGGGTTGGAAACACCATATATTTT.

This clone was seen once. The CDR3 DNA reads as TGTGCCAGCAGCTTCGGTGGAGGAATGAACACTGAAGCTTTCTTT. The encoded protein is CASSFGGGMNTEAFF. The rearrangement links TRBV11-3 to TRBJ1-1; no reliable D call. CDR1 is SGHNT and CDR2 is YENEEA in the germline V gene. The CDR3 has 15 residues. Trimming took off 3 bases at V and 0 bases at J, with 11 bases between the two ends.

This sequence joins TRBV25-1 and TRBJ2-4, with TRBD1 matching over 10 bases. The ends lost 3 bases at V and 4 bases at J; junction bases unmatched: 6. This CDR3 spans 16 amino acids. CDR1 and CDR2 (germline): MGHDK, SYGVNS. This CDR3 reads CASSDPTGGLKNIQYF. CDR3 nucleotide sequence: TGTGCCAGCAGTGATCCGACAGGGGGCCTAAAAAACATTCAGTACTTC.

The chain employs TRBV19 and TRBJ2-5; 8 bases are shared with TRBD2. There are 15 residues in the CDR3. CDR1 is LNHDA, CDR2 SQIVND, per germline (reference sequence). V gave up 5 bases and J gave up 2 bases; unmatched junction bases: 7. The CDR3 DNA follows: TGTGCCAGTAGTCCCGGGGGGGTAGGACAAGAGACCCAGTACTTC. It yields the protein CASSPGGVGQETQYF.

J is TRBJ1-5 and V is TRBV19; TRBD1 might be the D (5 bases). The CDR3 contains 14 residues. Trimming pared 7 bases from V and 7 bases from J, leaving 17 bases between. Per the germline V gene, CDR1 is LNHDA and CDR2 is SQIVND (reference sequence). The CDR3 DNA sequence: TGTGCCAGTACCCCGGGGCGGGGGTACCAGCCCCAGCATTTT. It encodes CASTPGRGYQPQHF.

This rearrangement joins TRBV6-2 or TRBV6-3 to TRBJ2-1, with TRBD2 as a possible D gene (6 bases). The CDR3 length is 16 residues. The germline CDR1 and CDR2 sequences are MNHEY and SVGEGT. The ends were cut back, 2 bases at V and 0 bases at J, with 11 bases in the middle. CDR3 protein: CASSYVAASSYNEQFF. The CDR3 DNA reads as TGTGCCAGCAGTTACGTAGCGGCTAGCTCCTACAATGAGCAGTTCTTC.